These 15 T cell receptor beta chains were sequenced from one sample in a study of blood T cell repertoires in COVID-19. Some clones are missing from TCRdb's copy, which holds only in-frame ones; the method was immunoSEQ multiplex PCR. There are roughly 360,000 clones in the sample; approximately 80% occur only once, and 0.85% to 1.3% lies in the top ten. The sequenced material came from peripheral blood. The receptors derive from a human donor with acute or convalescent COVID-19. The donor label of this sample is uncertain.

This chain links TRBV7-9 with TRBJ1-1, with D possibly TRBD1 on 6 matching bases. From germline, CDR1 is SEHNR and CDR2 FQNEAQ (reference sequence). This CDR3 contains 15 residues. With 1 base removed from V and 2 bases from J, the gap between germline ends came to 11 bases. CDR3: CASSLDRTANTEAFF. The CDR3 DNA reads TGTGCCAGCAGCTTAGATAGGACAGCCAACACTGAAGCTTTCTTT.

This chain's CDR3 is CASSLTGVISGNTIYF. The DNA for the CDR3 is TGTGCCAGCAGCTTGACAGGGGTTATTTCTGGAAACACCATATATTTT. The genes are TRBV7-2 and TRBJ1-3; 8 bases fit TRBD1. Germline V gives CDR1 SGHTA, CDR2 FQGNSA. The CDR3 extends over 16 amino acids. V trimming: 3 bases; J trimming: 1 base; junction bases outside the gene matches: 5.

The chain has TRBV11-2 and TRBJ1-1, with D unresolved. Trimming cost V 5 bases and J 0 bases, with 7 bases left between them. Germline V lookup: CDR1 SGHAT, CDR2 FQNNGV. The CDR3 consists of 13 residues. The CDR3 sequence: CASSKYMNTEAFF. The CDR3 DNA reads TGTGCCAGCAGCAAGTACATGAACACTGAAGCTTTCTTT.

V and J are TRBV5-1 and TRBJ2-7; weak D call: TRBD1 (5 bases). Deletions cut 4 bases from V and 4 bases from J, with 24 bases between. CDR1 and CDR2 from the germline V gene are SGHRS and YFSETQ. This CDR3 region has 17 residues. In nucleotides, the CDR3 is TGCGCCAGCAGCCCCTCTTCAAAAAACACAGGTGCATACGAGCAGTACTTC. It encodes CASSPSSKNTGAYEQYF. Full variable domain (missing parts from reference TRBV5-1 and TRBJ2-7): KAGVTQTPRYLIKTRGQQVTLSCSPISGHRSVSWYQQTPGQGLQFLFEYFSETQRNKGNFPGRFSGRQFSNSRSEMNVSTLELGDSALYLCASSPSSKNTGAYEQYFGPGTRLTVT.

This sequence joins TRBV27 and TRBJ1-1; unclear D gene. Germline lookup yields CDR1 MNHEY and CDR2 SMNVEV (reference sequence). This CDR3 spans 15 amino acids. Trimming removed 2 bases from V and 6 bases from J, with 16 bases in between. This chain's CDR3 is CASSLMSTRVAEAFF. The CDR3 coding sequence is TGTGCCAGCAGTTTAATGTCCACTCGAGTGGCTGAAGCTTTCTTT.

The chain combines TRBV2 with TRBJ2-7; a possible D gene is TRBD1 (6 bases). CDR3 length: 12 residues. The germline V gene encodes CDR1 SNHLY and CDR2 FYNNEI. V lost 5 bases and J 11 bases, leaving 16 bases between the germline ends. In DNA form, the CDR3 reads TGTGCCAGCAGTTTTGGGGGCACCACCAAGTACTTC. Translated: CASSFGGTTKYF.

CDR3 sequence reads: CASSHPGQRNTEAFF. The CDR3 DNA is TGCGCCAGCAGCCACCCCGGACAGAGGAACACTGAAGCTTTCTTT. The chain combines TRBV4-1 with TRBJ1-1, with D possibly matching TRBD1 (6 bases). The germline V gene encodes CDR1 MGHRA and CDR2 YSYEKL. Between the trimmed V and J ends, which lost 3 bases and 1 base, there was a span of 12 bases. This CDR3 is built from 15 residues.

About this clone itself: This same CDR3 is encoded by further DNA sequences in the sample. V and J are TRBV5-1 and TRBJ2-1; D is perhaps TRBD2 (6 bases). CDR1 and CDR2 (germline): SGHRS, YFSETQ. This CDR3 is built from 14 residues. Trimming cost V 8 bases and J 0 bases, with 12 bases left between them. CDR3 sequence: CASSRGSSYNEQFF. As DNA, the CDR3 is TGCGCCAGTTCTCGGGGGAGCTCCTACAATGAGCAGTTCTTC.

The CDR3 DNA follows: TGTGCCAGTAGCCCGACAGGGGACGCGGGTACGCAGTATTTT. Translation: CASSPTGDAGTQYF. This chain connects TRBV19 to TRBJ2-3, with 8 bases fitting TRBD1. Germline V gene sequence: CDR1 LNHDA, CDR2 SQIVND (reference sequence). Trimming cost V 6 bases and J 8 bases; bases outside gene matches: 10. The length of the CDR3 is 14 residues.

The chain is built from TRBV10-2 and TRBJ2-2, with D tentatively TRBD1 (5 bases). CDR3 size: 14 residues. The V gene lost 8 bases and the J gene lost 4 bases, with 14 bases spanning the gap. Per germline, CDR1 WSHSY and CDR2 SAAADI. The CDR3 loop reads CASRDSFSTGELFF. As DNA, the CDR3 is TGCGCCAGCCGAGACAGCTTTTCCACCGGGGAGCTGTTTTTT.

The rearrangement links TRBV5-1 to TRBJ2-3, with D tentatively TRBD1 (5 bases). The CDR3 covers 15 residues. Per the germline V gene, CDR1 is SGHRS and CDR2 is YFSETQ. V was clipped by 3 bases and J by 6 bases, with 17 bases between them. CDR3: CASSSQTDFSDTQYF. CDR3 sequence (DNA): TGCGCCAGCAGCTCCCAGACAGACTTCTCGGATACGCAGTATTTT.

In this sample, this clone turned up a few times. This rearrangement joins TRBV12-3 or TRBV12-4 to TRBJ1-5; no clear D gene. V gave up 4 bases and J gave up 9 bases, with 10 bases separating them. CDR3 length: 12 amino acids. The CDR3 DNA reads TGTGCCAGCAGTTCTAGGCGGGGGCCCCAGCATTTT. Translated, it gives CASSSRRGPQHF.

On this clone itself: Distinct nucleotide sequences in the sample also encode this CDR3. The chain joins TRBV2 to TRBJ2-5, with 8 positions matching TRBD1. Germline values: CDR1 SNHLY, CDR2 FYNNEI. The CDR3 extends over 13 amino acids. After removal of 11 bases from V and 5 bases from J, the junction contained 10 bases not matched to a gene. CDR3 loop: CAARDRPTETQYF. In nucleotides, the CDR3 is TGTGCCGCCCGGGACAGGCCTACCGAGACCCAGTACTTC.

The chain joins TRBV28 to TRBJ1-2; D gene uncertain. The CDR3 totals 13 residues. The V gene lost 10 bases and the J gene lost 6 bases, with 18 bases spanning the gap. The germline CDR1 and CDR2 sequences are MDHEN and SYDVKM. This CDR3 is CATLSPWLDGYTF. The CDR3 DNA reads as TGTGCCACACTCTCCCCCTGGTTGGATGGCTACACCTTC.

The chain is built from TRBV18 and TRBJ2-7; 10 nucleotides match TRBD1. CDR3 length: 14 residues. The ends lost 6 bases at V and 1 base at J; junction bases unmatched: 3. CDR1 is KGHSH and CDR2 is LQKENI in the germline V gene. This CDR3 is CASSGQGGSYEQYF. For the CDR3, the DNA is TGTGCCAGCTCCGGACAGGGGGGTTCCTACGAGCAGTACTTC.